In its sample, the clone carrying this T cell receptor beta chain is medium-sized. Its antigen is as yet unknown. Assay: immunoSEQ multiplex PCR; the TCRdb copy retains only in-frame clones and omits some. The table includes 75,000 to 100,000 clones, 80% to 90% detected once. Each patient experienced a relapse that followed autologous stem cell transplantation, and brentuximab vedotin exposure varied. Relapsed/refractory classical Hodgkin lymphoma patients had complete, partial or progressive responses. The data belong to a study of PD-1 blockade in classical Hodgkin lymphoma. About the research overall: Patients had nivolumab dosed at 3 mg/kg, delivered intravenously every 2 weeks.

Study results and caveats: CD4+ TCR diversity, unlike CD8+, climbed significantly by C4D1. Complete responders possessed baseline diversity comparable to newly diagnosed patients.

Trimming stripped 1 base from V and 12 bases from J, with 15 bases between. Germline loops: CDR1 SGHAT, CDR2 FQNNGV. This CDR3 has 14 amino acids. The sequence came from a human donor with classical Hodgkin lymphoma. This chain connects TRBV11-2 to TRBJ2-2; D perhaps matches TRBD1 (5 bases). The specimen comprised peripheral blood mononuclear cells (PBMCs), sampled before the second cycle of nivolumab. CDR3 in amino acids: CASSLGGTGRQLFF. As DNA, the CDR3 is TGTGCCAGCAGCTTAGGGGGAACAGGCCGGCAGCTGTTTTTT.